Following are 6 T cell receptor beta chains from one sample sequenced in a study of T-cell reconstitution after alpha-beta-depleted transplantation in children. Preparation of the TCRbeta library involved a method that used unique molecular identifiers. TCRdb re-analysed the PCR reads in MiXCR, keeping a single row per CDR3 protein. The sample shows 400,000 to 500,000 distinct CDR3 sequences, approximately 11% of them seen only once. The sample in question was PBMCs from the stem cell graft donor, obtained from the stem cell graft. The source is a human donor who donated a stem cell graft to a child with acute myeloid leukemia.

The rearrangement joins TRBV11-2 to TRBJ2-7; no definite D call. Trimming left V 1 base short and J 6 bases short, with 10 bases between. The CDR3 is 13 amino acids. The germline gives CDR1 SGHAT, CDR2 FQNNGV. As DNA, the CDR3 is TGTGCCAGCAGCTTAGGTGCGTCCACCGAGCAGTACGTC. Translated, it gives CASSLGASTEQYV.

This clonotype was detected a few times. For the CDR3, the DNA is TGTGCCAGCAGCTTCCGGGACAGCCGAACAGATACGCAGTATTTT. The encoded protein is CASSFRDSRTDTQYF. This rearrangement joins TRBV7-2 to TRBJ2-3, with TRBD1 matching 7 bases. V was pared by 3 bases and J by 3 bases, with 6 bases of the junction left unmatched. Germline loops: CDR1 SGHTA, CDR2 FQGNSA. The CDR3 contains 15 residues.

This clonotype was recorded a few times. The CDR3 DNA follows: TGCAGTGGAACTCTCGGGGCGACAGATACGCAGTATTTT. Its protein is CSGTLGATDTQYF. The chain recombines TRBV20-1 with TRBJ2-3; D tentatively reads TRBD1 or TRBD2 (5 bases each). Trimming removed 7 bases from V and 3 bases from J, with 14 bases in between. The CDR3 runs 13 residues. Germline CDR1 reads DFQATT; CDR2 reads SNEGSKA (reference sequence).

This clonotype was detected a few times. V and J are TRBV9 and TRBJ1-4; 7 bases match TRBD1. The ends lost 3 bases at V and 7 bases at J; junction bases unmatched: 6. This CDR3 comprises 14 residues. Germline CDR1 and CDR2: SGDLS and YYNGEE. CDR3 loop: CASSGQGVVEKLFF. The CDR3 DNA reads TGTGCCAGCAGCGGCCAGGGGGTGGTTGAAAAACTGTTTTTT.

The rearrangement links TRBV2 to TRBJ2-7; D is ambiguous. Per the germline V gene, CDR1 is SNHLY and CDR2 is FYNNEI. Between the trimmed V and J ends, which lost 6 bases and 2 bases, there was a span of 5 bases. This CDR3 is built from 11 residues. CDR3 sequence reads: CASRDTYEQYV. DNA for the CDR3: TGTGCCAGCAGGGATACCTACGAGCAGTACGTC.

This clonotype appeared many times. CDR3 nucleotides: TGTGCCAGCAGCGTTGGAGCAGACCTAGGGTATGGCTACACCTTC. Protein: CASSVGADLGYGYTF. The rearrangement links TRBV9 to TRBJ1-2; D not certain. Per the germline V gene, CDR1 is SGDLS and CDR2 is YYNGEE. The CDR3 extends over 15 amino acids. The V gene lost 2 bases and the J gene lost 5 bases, with 16 bases spanning the gap.